The rows below give T cell receptor beta chains drawn from one sample of a study of identical twins. One entry per CDR3 protein, called by TCRdb with MiXCR from the 5' RACE reads. This table holds some 660,000 distinct CDR3 sequences, around 8.3% found once. The same sample was also used in a study of yellow fever vaccine responses in identical twins.

Sample: PBMCs. The receptors originated from a woman between 18 and 30 years old in good health. Each CDR3 is given without its conserved first and last residue. A D gene is named only where the DNA matches it firmly.

d_call: NA; v_call: TRBV20-1; cdr3_aa: SAKEGFGELF
d_call: NA; v_call: TRBV30; cdr3_aa: AWSTDLREETQY
d_call: NA; v_call: TRBV29-1; cdr3_aa: SVGLGAGEQF
d_call: NA; v_call: TRBV7-9; cdr3_aa: ASSLTTGLNYNEQF
d_call: TRBD1; v_call: TRBV20-1; cdr3_aa: SARPDRGVETQY
d_call: NA; v_call: TRBV27; cdr3_aa: ASRSRVETQY
d_call: NA; v_call: TRBV7-3; cdr3_aa: ASSSRDDDSNQPQH
d_call: TRBD1; v_call: TRBV6-1; cdr3_aa: ASTTGQPTYEQY
d_call: TRBD1; v_call: TRBV28; cdr3_aa: ASSMSRGQLSYEQY
d_call: NA; v_call: TRBV4-3; cdr3_aa: ASSKGLLYRDTQY
d_call: NA; v_call: TRBV20-1; cdr3_aa: SAVTLYTDTQY
d_call: TRBD1; v_call: TRBV18; cdr3_aa: ASSLGQPSSYEQY
d_call: TRBD2; v_call: TRBV7-6; cdr3_aa: ASSLSGGSADTQY
d_call: NA; v_call: TRBV7-9; cdr3_aa: ASSLLLRGEGGYT
d_call: NA; v_call: TRBV21-1; cdr3_aa: ASSKDQGALYEQY
d_call: TRBD2; v_call: TRBV27; cdr3_aa: ASSLLGRVRF
d_call: TRBD1; v_call: TRBV24-1; cdr3_aa: ATSDTPKWTGVTEAF
d_call: TRBD1; v_call: TRBV6-5; cdr3_aa: ASSYYEGQGAHEQY
d_call: NA; v_call: TRBV7-2; cdr3_aa: ASSLDSSPSYEQY
d_call: TRBD1; v_call: TRBV12-3/TRBV12-4; cdr3_aa: ASSLADGKGQAGANVLT
d_call: TRBD1; v_call: TRBV6-1; cdr3_aa: ASGRHRGGNTEAF
d_call: NA; v_call: TRBV6-5; cdr3_aa: ASSWIVRGQSYEQY
d_call: TRBD2; v_call: TRBV5-4; cdr3_aa: ASGTSGLGTDTQY
d_call: NA; v_call: TRBV9; cdr3_aa: ASSVLGSGNTIY
d_call: NA; v_call: TRBV7-9; cdr3_aa: ASSGRLEGGGNEQF
d_call: NA; v_call: TRBV4-2; cdr3_aa: ASSQGGRLYNEQF
d_call: TRBD1; v_call: TRBV29-1; cdr3_aa: SVGQGARGAFGELF
d_call: NA; v_call: TRBV29-1; cdr3_aa: SVSGTSNTEAF
d_call: NA; v_call: TRBV28; cdr3_aa: ASSLTAGSF
d_call: NA; v_call: TRBV7-2; cdr3_aa: ASSLTPQEQY
d_call: NA; v_call: TRBV2; cdr3_aa: ARSLALRTIFKTGELF
d_call: NA; v_call: TRBV20-1; cdr3_aa: SARDLGANEKLF
d_call: TRBD2; v_call: TRBV7-2; cdr3_aa: ASRSTSGGAYEQF
d_call: NA; v_call: TRBV6-2/TRBV6-3; cdr3_aa: ASSYGRGQNYGYT
d_call: NA; v_call: TRBV11-2; cdr3_aa: ASRGPGVRSYEQY
d_call: NA; v_call: TRBV4-2; cdr3_aa: ASSSSPGDTQY
d_call: TRBD2; v_call: TRBV15; cdr3_aa: ATSSSLLAGDGDEQF
d_call: NA; v_call: TRBV27; cdr3_aa: ASRPLGAGELF
d_call: NA; v_call: TRBV24-1; cdr3_aa: ATSDGGENEQF
d_call: NA; v_call: TRBV15; cdr3_aa: ATSSEQGPTVADTQY
d_call: NA; v_call: TRBV5-1; cdr3_aa: ASSPGAGPTYEQY
d_call: NA; v_call: TRBV3-1; cdr3_aa: ASSPAGSYGYT
d_call: NA; v_call: TRBV4-3; cdr3_aa: ASSQDYYSTYEQY